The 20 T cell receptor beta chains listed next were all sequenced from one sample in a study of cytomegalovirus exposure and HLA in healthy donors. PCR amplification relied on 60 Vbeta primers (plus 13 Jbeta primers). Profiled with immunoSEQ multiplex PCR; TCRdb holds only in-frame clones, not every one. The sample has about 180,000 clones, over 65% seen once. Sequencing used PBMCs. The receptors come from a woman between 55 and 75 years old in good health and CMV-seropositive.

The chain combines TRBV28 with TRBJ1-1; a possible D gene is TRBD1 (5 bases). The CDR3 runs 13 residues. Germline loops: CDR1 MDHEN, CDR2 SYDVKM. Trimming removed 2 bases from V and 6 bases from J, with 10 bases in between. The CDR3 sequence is CASSLLSRAEAFF. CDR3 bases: TGTGCCAGCAGTTTACTTTCCAGGGCTGAAGCTTTCTTT. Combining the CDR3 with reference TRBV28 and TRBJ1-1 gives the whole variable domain DVKVTQSSRYLVKRTGEKVFLECVQDMDHENMFWYRQDPGLGLRLIYFSYDVKMKEKGDIPEGYSVSREKKERFSLILESASTNQTSMYLCASSLLSRAEAFFGQGTRLTVV.

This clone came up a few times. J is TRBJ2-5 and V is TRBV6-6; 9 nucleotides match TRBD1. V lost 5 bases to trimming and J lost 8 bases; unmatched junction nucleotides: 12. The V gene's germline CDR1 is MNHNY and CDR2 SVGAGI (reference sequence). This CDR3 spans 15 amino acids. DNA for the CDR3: TGTGCCAGCAGTCCCGTGTCCGGGACAGGGATAACCCAGTACTTC. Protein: CASSPVSGTGITQYF.

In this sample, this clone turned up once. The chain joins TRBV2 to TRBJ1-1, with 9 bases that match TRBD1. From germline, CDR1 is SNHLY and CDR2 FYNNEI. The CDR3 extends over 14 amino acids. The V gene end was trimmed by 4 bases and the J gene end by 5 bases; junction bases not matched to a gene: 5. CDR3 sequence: CASSARQGGTEAFF. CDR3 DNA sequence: TGTGCCAGCAGTGCAAGACAGGGGGGAACTGAAGCTTTCTTT.

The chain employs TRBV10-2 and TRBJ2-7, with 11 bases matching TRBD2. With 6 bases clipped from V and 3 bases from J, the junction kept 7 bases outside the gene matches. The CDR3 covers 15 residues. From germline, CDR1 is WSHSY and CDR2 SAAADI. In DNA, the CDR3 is TGCGCCAGCAGGGCCGGGACTAGCGGTCGCTACGAGCAGTACTTC. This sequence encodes CASRAGTSGRYEQYF.

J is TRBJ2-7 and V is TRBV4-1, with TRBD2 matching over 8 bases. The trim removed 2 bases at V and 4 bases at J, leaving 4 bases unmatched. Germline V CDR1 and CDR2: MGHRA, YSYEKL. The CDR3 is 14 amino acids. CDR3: CASSQPGLGYEQYF. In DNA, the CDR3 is TGCGCCAGCAGCCAACCGGGACTAGGGTACGAGCAGTACTTC.

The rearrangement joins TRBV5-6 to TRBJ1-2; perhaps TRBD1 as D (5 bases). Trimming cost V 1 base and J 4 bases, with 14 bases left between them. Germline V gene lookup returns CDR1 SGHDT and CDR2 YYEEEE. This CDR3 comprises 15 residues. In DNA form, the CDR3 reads TGTGCCAGCAGCTTGTGGGGGGACTTGTTCTATGGCTACACCTTC. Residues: CASSLWGDLFYGYTF. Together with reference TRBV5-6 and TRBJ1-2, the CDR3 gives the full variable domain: DAGVTQSPTHLIKTRGQQVTLRCSPKSGHDTVSWYQQALGQGPQFIFQYYEEEERQRGNFPDRFSGHQFPNYSSELNVNALLLGDSALYLCASSLWGDLFYGYTFGSGTRLTVV.

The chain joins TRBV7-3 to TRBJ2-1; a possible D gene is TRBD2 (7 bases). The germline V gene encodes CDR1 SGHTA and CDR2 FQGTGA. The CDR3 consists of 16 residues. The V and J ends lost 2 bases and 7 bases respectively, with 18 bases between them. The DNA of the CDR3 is TGTGCCAGCAGCTTACTTGGGGGGGCCTTGGTGAATGAGCAGTTCTTC. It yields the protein CASSLLGGALVNEQFF.

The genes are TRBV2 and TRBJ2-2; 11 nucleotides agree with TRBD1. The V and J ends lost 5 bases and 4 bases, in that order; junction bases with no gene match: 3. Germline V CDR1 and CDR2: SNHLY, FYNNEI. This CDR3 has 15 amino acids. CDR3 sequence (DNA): TGTGCCAGCAGTCGGGACAGGGGGGTCACCGGGGAGCTGTTTTTT. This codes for CASSRDRGVTGELFF.

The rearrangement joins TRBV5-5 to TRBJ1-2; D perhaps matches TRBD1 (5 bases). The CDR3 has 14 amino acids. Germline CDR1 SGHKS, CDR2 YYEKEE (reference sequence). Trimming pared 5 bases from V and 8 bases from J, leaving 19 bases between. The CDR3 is CASSPDIGTGGYTF. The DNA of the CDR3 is TGTGCCAGCAGTCCCGACATAGGTACAGGCGGCTACACCTTC.

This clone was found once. The CDR3 coding sequence is TGTGCCAGCAGCGCCGGCACAGGGGCAACTAATGAAAAACTGTTTTTT. Translating it yields CASSAGTGATNEKLFF. The chain is built from TRBV5-8 and TRBJ1-4; 7 positions match TRBD1. Germline-derived CDR1 and CDR2 are SGHTS and YDEGEE. V was clipped by 4 bases and J by 0 bases; unmatched bases: 6. This CDR3 comprises 16 residues.

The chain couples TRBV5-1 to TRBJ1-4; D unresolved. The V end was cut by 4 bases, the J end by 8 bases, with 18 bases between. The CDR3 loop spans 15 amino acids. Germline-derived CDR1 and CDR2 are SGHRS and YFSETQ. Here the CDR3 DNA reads TGCGCCAGCAGCCCCCAAGGAGGGCCTAGAGAAAAACTGTTTTTT. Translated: CASSPQGGPREKLFF.

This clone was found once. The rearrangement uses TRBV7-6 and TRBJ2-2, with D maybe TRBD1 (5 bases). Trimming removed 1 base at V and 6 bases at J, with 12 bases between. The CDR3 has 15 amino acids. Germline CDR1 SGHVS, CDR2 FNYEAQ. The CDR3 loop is CASSLEQGWAGELFF. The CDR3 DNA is TGTGCCAGCAGCTTAGAGCAGGGATGGGCCGGGGAGCTGTTTTTT.

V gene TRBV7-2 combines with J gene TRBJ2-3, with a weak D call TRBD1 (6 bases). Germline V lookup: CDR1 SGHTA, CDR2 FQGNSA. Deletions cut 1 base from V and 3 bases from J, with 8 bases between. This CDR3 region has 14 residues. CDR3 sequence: CASSLGTGTDTQYF. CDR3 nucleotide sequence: TGTGCCAGCAGCTTAGGAACAGGGACAGATACGCAGTATTTT. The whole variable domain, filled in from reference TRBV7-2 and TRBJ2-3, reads GAGVSQSPSNKVTEKGKDVELRCDPISGHTALYWYRQSLGQGLEFLIYFQGNSAPDKSGLPSDRFSAERTGGSVSTLTIQRTQQEDSAVYLCASSLGTGTDTQYFGPGTRLTVL.

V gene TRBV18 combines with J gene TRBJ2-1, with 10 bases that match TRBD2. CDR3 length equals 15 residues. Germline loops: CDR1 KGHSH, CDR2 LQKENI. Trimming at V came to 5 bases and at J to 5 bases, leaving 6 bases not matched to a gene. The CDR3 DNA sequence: TGTGCCAGCTCAGGATCTAGCGGGAGCAACAATGAGCAGTTCTTC. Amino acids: CASSGSSGSNNEQFF.

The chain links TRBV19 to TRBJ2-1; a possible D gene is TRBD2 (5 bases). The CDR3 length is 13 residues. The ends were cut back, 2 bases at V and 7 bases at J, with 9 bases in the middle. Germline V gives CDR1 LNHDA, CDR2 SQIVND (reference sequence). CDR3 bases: TGTGCCAGTAGTATAACAGAGGGTAATGAGCAGTTCTTC. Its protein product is CASSITEGNEQFF. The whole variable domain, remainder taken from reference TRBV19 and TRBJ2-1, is DGGITQSPKYLFRKEGQNVTLSCEQNLNHDAMYWYRQDPGQGLRLIYYSQIVNDFQKGDIAEGYSVSREKKESFPLTVTSAQKNPTAFYLCASSITEGNEQFFGPGTRLTVL.

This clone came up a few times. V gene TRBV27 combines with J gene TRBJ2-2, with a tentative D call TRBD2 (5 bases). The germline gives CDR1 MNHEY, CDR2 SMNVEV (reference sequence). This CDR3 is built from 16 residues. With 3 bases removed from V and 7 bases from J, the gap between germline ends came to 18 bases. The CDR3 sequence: CASSFSTGIEGGELFF. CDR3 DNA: TGTGCCAGCAGTTTTTCCACGGGGATTGAAGGCGGGGAGCTGTTTTTT.

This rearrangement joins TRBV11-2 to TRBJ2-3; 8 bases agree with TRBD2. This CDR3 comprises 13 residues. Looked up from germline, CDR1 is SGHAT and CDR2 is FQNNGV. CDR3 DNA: TGTGCAGCTCGGCGGGGGGCCGCAGATACGCAGTATTTT. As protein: CAARRGAADTQYF.

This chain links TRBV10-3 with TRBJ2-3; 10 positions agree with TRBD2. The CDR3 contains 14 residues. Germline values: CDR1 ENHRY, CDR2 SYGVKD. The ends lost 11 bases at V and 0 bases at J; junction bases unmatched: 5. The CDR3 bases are TGTGCCTCTCTAGCGGGGGCTAGCACAGATACGCAGTATTTT. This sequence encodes CASLAGASTDTQYF.

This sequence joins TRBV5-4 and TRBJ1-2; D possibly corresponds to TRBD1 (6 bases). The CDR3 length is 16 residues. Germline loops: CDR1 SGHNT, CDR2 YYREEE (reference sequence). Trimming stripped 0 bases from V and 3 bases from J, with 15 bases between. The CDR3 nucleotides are TGTGCCAGCAGCTTGGCCCTGACAGGAATCGACTATGGCTACACCTTC. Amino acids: CASSLALTGIDYGYTF.

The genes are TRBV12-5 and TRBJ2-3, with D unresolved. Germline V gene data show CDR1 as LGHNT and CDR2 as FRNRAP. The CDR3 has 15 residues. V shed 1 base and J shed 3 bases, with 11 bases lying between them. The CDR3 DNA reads TGTGCTAGTGGTTTGGACAGCTTTTCGACAGATACGCAGTATTTT. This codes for CASGLDSFSTDTQYF.